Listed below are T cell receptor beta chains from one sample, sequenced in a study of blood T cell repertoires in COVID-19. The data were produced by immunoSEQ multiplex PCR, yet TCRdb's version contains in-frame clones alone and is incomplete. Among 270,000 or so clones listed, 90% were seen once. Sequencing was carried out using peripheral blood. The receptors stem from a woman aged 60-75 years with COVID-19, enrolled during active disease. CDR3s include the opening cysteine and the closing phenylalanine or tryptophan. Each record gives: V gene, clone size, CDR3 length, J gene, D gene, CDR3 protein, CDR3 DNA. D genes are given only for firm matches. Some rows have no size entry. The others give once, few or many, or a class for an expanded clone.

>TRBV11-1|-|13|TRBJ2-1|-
CASSLIMTNEQFF
TGTGCCAGCAGCTTAATTATGACAAACGAGCAGTTCTTC
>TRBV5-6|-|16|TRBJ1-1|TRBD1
CASSETPGTGFRKSLF
TGTGCCAGCAGCGAAACCCCCGGGACAGGTTTTCGAAAGAGTCTCTTT
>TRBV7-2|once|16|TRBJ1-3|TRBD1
CASSLRSGGTGNTIYF
TGTGCCAGCAGCCTCCGCTCAGGGGGGACTGGAAACACCATATATTTT
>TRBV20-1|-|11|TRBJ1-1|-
CSAFRGAEAFF
TGCAGTGCTTTCAGGGGCGCTGAAGCTTTCTTT
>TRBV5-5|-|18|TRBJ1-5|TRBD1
CASSFLNRGEAGNQPQHF
TGTGCCAGCAGCTTCTTGAACAGGGGGGAAGCTGGCAATCAGCCCCAGCATTTT
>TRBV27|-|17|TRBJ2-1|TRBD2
CASSLPTSGGPHGEQFF
TGTGCCAGCAGTCTCCCGACTAGCGGGGGGCCCCATGGTGAGCAGTTCTTC
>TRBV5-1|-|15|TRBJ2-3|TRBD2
CASSLGLARTDTQYF
TGCGCCAGCAGCCTGGGACTAGCCCGCACAGATACGCAGTATTTT
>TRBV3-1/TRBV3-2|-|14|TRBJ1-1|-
CASSQGIGVTEAFF
TGTGCCAGCAGCCAAGGGATAGGGGTAACTGAAGCTTTCTTT
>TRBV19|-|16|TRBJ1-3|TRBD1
CASTPTGTDSGNTIYF
TGTGCCAGTACCCCTACCGGGACAGACTCTGGAAACACCATATATTTT
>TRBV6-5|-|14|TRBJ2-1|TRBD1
CASIVGQVYNEQFF
TGTGCCAGCATAGTGGGACAGGTCTACAATGAGCAGTTCTTC
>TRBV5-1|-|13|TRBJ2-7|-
CASSITGTYEQYF
TGCGCCAGCAGCATTACAGGGACCTACGAGCAGTACTTC
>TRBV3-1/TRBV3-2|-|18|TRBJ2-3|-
CASSRKPVEAGSTDTQYF
TGTGCCAGCAGCCGAAAGCCGGTGGAGGCGGGGAGCACAGATACGCAGTATTTT
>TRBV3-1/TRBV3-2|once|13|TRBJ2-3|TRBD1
CASSRGQGDTQYF
TGTGCCAGCAGCCGGGGACAGGGCGATACGCAGTATTTT
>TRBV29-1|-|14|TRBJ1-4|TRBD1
CSVGEGQGGEKLFF
TGCAGCGTTGGTGAGGGACAGGGCGGTGAAAAACTGTTTTTT
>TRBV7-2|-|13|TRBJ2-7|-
CASSLVRSYEQYF
TGTGCCAGCAGCTTAGTGAGGTCCTACGAGCAGTACTTC
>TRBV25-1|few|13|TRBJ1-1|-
CASRARRDTEAFF
TGTGCCAGCAGGGCTAGGCGAGATACTGAAGCTTTCTTT
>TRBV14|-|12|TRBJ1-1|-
CASSRKNTEAFF
TGTGCCAGCAGCCGTAAGAACACTGAAGCTTTCTTT
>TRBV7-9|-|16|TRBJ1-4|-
CASSLLSGQGGEKLFF
TGTGCCAGCAGCCTCTTGAGTGGGCAGGGTGGTGAAAAACTGTTTTTT
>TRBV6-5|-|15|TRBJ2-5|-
CASSYSAVMQETQYF
TGTGCCAGCAGTTACTCCGCGGTCATGCAAGAGACCCAGTACTTC
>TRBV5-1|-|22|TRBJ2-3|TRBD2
CASSSLRLTSGGVTPSTDTQYF
TGCGCCAGCAGCTCGCTCCGTTTGACTAGCGGGGGGGTGACACCTAGCACAGATACGCAGTATTTT
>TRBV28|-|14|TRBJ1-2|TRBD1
CASSSAQGAYGYTF
TGTGCCAGCAGTTCAGCTCAGGGGGCCTATGGCTACACCTTC
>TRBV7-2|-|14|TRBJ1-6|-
CASSPRDFNSPLHF
TGTGCCAGCAGCCCCCGGGATTTTAATTCACCCCTCCACTTT
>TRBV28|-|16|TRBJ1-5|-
CASSLLGGQSNQPQHF
TGTGCCAGCAGTCTCTTGGGGGGTCAGAGCAATCAGCCCCAGCATTTT
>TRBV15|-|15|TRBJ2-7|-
CATSSGGAVNYEQYF
TGTGCCACCAGCAGCGGCGGGGCCGTTAACTACGAGCAGTACTTC
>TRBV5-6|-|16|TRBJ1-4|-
CASSRGAGTGNEKLFF
TGTGCCAGCAGCCGGGGGGCTGGGACGGGAAATGAAAAACTGTTTTTT
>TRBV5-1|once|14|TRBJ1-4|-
CASSLGQTNEKLFF
TGCGCCAGCAGCTTGGGACAGACGAATGAAAAACTGTTTTTT
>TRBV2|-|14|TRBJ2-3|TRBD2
CASRPGGHTDTQYF
TGTGCCAGCAGGCCGGGGGGTCACACAGATACGCAGTATTTT
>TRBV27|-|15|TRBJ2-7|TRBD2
CASRPGGYDSYEQYF
TGTGCCAGCAGGCCGGGAGGGTATGATTCCTACGAGCAGTACTTC
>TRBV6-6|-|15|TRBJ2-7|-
CASSYSSPIEDEQYF
TGTGCCAGCAGTTACTCGAGCCCGATCGAGGACGAGCAGTACTTC
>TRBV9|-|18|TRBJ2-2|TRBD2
CASSVLAGGISNTGELFF
TGTGCCAGCAGCGTACTAGCGGGGGGGATATCGAACACCGGGGAGCTGTTTTTT
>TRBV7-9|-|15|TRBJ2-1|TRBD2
CASSSGTSGNNEQFF
TGTGCCAGCAGCTCCGGGACTAGCGGAAACAATGAGCAGTTCTTC
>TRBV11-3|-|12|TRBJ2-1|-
CASSLRSGEQFF
TGTGCCAGCAGCTTAAGGTCAGGGGAGCAGTTCTTC
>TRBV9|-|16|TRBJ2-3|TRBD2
CASSARTSGTPDTQYF
TGTGCCAGCAGCGCCAGGACTAGCGGGACCCCAGATACGCAGTATTTT
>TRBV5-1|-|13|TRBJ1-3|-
CASSSYQGNTIYF
TGCGCCAGCAGCTCTTATCAGGGAAACACCATATATTTT
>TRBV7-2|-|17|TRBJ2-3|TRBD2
CASSLVGTSGGTDTQYF
TGTGCCAGCAGCTTAGTAGGGACTAGCGGGGGGACAGATACGCAGTATTTT
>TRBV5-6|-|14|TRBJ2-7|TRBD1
CASSSGGTGHEQYF
TGTGCCAGCAGCTCCGGAGGGACAGGGCACGAGCAGTACTTC
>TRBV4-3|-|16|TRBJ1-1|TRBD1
CASSQDSPGQGSEAFF
TGCGCCAGCAGCCAAGATTCGCCCGGACAGGGGTCTGAAGCTTTCTTT